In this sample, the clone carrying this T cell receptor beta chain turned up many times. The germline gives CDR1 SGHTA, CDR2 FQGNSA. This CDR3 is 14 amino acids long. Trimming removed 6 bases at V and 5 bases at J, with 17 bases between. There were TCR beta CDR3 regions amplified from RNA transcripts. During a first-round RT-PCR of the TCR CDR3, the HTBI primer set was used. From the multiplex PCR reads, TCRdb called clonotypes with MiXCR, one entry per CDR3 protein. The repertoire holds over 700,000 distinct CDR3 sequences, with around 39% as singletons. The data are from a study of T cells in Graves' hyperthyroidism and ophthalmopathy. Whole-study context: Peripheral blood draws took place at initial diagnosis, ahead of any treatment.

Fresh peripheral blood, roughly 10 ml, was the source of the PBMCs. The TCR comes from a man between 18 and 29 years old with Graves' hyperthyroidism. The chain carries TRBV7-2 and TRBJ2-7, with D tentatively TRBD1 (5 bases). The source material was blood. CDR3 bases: TGTGCCAGCAGTCTCGCCAGGGCCCGACACGAGCAGTACTTC. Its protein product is CASSLARARHEQYF.